This T cell receptor beta chain was observed in a study of cytomegalovirus exposure and HLA in healthy donors. Germline assignment: CDR1 SEHNR and CDR2 FQNEAQ (reference sequence). CDR3 length equals 11 residues. The V and J ends lost 6 bases and 6 bases respectively, with 8 bases between them. PCR employed 60 Vbeta and 13 Jbeta primers. TCRdb keeps only in-frame clones here, not all; method: immunoSEQ multiplex PCR. Of some 130,000 clones listed, about three quarters are singletons. This sequence was found in a man aged 45 to 65 in good health and CMV-seropositive. V usage is TRBV7-9 and J usage is TRBJ1-1; D remains ambiguous. Sequencing was done on a sample of PBMCs. The CDR3 spells CASSVEAEAFF. The CDR3 coding sequence is TGTGCCAGCAGTGTTGAGGCTGAAGCTTTCTTT.